Below, 27 T cell receptor beta chains from the same sample are listed, as sequenced in a study of T cells in Graves' hyperthyroidism and ophthalmopathy. From RNA transcripts, TCR beta CDR3 regions were amplified. HTBI primers were the set used in a first-round RT-PCR of the TCR CDR3. TCRdb re-analysed the multiplex PCR reads in MiXCR, keeping a single row per CDR3 protein. The table has about 100,000 distinct CDR3 sequences, about 15% seen once; the top ten hold about 45%. Material for sequencing was blood. All receptors come from a woman between 45 and 60 years old with Graves' hyperthyroidism.

As to this clonotype: A much larger clonotype is one base distant, so this may be a read error. No conserved phenylalanine or tryptophan is present at the end of the CDR3, so a read error is the likely explanation. CDR3 residues: CSALLAGYFYEQYS. The CDR3 DNA sequence: TGCAGCGCCCTACTAGCGGGATATTTCTACGAGCAGTACTCC. The chain joins TRBV29-1 to TRBJ2-7; 10 nucleotides align to TRBD2. The CDR3 loop spans 14 amino acids. Germline-derived CDR1 and CDR2 are SQVTM and ANQGSEA. After removal of 7 bases from V and 3 bases from J, the junction contained 9 bases not matched to a gene.

A remark on this clonotype: This may arise from a read error, as a much more abundant clone is one base away. This sequence joins TRBV9 and TRBJ1-3; D not certain. CDR1 is SGDLS and CDR2 is YYNGEE in the germline V gene. The CDR3 covers 16 residues. With 0 bases removed from V and 0 bases from J, the gap between germline ends came to 10 bases. DNA of the CDR3: TGTGCCAGCAGCGTAGGCGGGGTCTACTCTGGAAACACCATATATTTT. Translation: CASSVGGVYSGNTIYF.

This clonotype was observed at least ten times. V usage is TRBV4-2 and J usage is TRBJ2-2; D remains unclear. Germline-derived CDR1 and CDR2 are LGHNA and YNFKEQ. V lost 1 base, J lost 2 bases, and 8 bases lay in between. This CDR3 is 15 amino acids long. CDR3: CASSQGTGNTGELFF. The CDR3 bases are TGTGCCAGCAGCCAAGGTACCGGAAACACCGGGGAGCTGTTTTTT.

Many counts were recorded for this clonotype. No conserved phenylalanine or tryptophan is present at the end of the CDR3, so a read error is the likely explanation. The V call is TRBV6-1, the J call TRBJ1-1; the D gene is possibly TRBD1 (6 bases). V lost 5 bases to trimming and J lost 4 bases, with 17 bases between them. This CDR3 spans 15 amino acids. Germline values: CDR1 MNHNS, CDR2 SASEGT. CDR3 DNA sequence: TGTGCCAGCAGTTCTATGGACAGTCCGAGCACTGAAGCTTTCTCT. This codes for CASSSMDSPSTEAFS.

This clonotype was counted many times. The J gene is TRBJ1-3, the V gene TRBV9; TRBD1 might be the D (6 bases). V dropped 0 bases and J dropped 0 bases, with 13 bases sitting between them. Germline CDR1 SGDLS, CDR2 YYNGEE. This CDR3 spans 17 amino acids. The CDR3 nucleotides are TGTGCCAGCAGCGTAGCATGGACAGCACACTCTGGAAACACCATATATTTT. It translates to CASSVAWTAHSGNTIYF.

The table lists this clonotype with many counts. This chain joins TRBV3-1 and TRBJ1-3; D is unresolved. This CDR3 is 16 amino acids long. V shed 0 bases and J shed 0 bases, with 9 bases lying between them. Germline-derived CDR1 and CDR2 are LGHDT and YNNKEL (reference sequence). This chain's CDR3 is CASSQDAVTSGNTIYF. CDR3 nucleotide sequence: TGTGCCAGCAGCCAAGATGCCGTCACCTCTGGAAACACCATATATTTT.

This clonotype came up many times. V and J are TRBV20-1 and TRBJ2-7; TRBD2 matches 13 bases. This CDR3 is built from 14 residues. The J segment lost 7 bases and the V segment lost 6 bases, leaving 9 bases of the junction unmatched. Germline V gene sequence: CDR1 DFQATT, CDR2 SNEGSKA (reference sequence). The CDR3 nucleotides read TGCAGTGCCCTGACTAGCGGGAGGACGGGAGAGCAGTACGTC. It specifies CSALTSGRTGEQYV.

In this sample, this clonotype turned up many times. V usage is TRBV7-8 and J usage is TRBJ2-6; D may be TRBD2 (6 bases). Trimming left V 5 bases short and J 0 bases short, with 17 bases between. Germline V CDR1 and CDR2: SGHVS, FQNEAQ. The length of the CDR3 is 18 residues. The CDR3 region has the DNA TGTGCCAGCAGCCCAGGAGGGACCGACGGCTCTGGGGCCAACGTCCTGACTTTC. This gives the protein CASSPGGTDGSGANVLTF. The full variable domain, rest sourced from reference TRBV7-8 and TRBJ2-6, is GAGVSQSPRYKVAKRGQDVALRCDPISGHVSLFWYQQALGQGPEFLTYFQNEAQLDKSGLPSDRFFAERPEGSVSTLKIQRTQQEDSAVYLCASSPGGTDGSGANVLTFGAGSRLTVL.

This clonotype has a count of ten or more. The V and J genes are TRBV28 and TRBJ2-7; D is undetermined. Germline CDR1 and CDR2: MDHEN and SYDVKM. The V end lost 6 bases, the J end lost 6 bases, and 15 bases lay between the germline ends. The length of the CDR3 is 13 residues. For the CDR3, the DNA is TGTGCCAGCAGCCACACCACCCTCCGCGAGCAGTACTTC. Its translation: CASSHTTLREQYF.

This clonotype was seen at least ten times. This chain joins TRBV11-2 and TRBJ2-6; TRBD1 aligns across 7 bases. From germline, CDR1 is SGHAT and CDR2 FQNNGV. This CDR3 is 18 amino acids long. V lost 6 bases, J lost 0 bases, and 11 bases stayed unmatched. The CDR3 here is CASRNPGGPLSGANVLTF. The CDR3 nucleotides read TGTGCCAGCAGGAATCCAGGGGGTCCCCTCTCTGGGGCCAACGTCCTGACTTTC. The full variable domain, its missing parts supplied by reference TRBV11-2 and TRBJ2-6, is EAGVAQSPRYKIIEKRQSVAFWCNPISGHATLYWYQQILGQGPKLLIQFQNNGVVDDSQLPKDRFSAERLKGVDSTLKIQPAKLEDSAVYLCASRNPGGPLSGANVLTFGAGSRLTVL.

The sample holds a few counts of this clonotype. The chain recombines TRBV28 with TRBJ2-6; D remains ambiguous. V was cut by 6 bases and J by 2 bases, with 5 bases left in between. The CDR3 is made up of 13 amino acids. The germline V gene has CDR1 MDHEN and CDR2 SYDVKM. The DNA of the CDR3 is TGTGCCAGCAGCAAAACTGGGGCCAACGTCCTGACTTTC. Translation: CASSKTGANVLTF.

This clonotype came up many times. This chain connects TRBV12-3 or TRBV12-4 to TRBJ2-3; possibly TRBD1 for D (6 bases). CDR3 size: 14 residues. Trimming cost V 6 bases and J 2 bases, with 12 bases left between them. The CDR3 DNA follows: TGTGCCAGCAGCCCTGGACAGCTCACAGATACGCAGTATTTT. Protein product: CASSPGQLTDTQYF.

This clonotype was observed at least ten times. The chain employs TRBV20-1 and TRBJ2-5; 9 nucleotides align to TRBD2. The CDR3 consists of 12 residues. Germline CDR1 is DFQATT and CDR2 is SNEGSKA (reference sequence). V dropped 6 bases and J dropped 7; count of bases not matched to a gene: 6. The CDR3 region is CSALAGTTTQYF. CDR3 nucleotide sequence: TGCAGTGCCCTAGCGGGGACGACGACCCAGTACTTC.

The J gene is TRBJ1-6, the V gene TRBV15; possible D gene TRBD1, 6 bases. Germline-derived CDR1 and CDR2 are LNHNV and YYDKDF (reference sequence). The V and J ends lost 3 bases and 8 bases respectively, with 14 bases between them. The CDR3 consists of 15 residues. The CDR3: CATSSQSGGDSPLHF. The CDR3 DNA is TGTGCCACCAGCAGTCAATCGGGGGGCGATTCACCCCTCCACTTT.

Ten or more counts support this clonotype. The chain recombines TRBV20-1 with TRBJ2-3, with no clear D. This CDR3 spans 12 amino acids. V was clipped by 6 bases and J by 3 bases, with 10 bases between them. Germline V gene data show CDR1 as DFQATT and CDR2 as SNEGSKA (reference sequence). DNA of the CDR3: TGCAGTGCCCCTCCTAGTACAGATACGCAGTATTTT. Translating gives CSAPPSTDTQYF.

This clonotype was seen at least ten times. The chain joins TRBV11-3 to TRBJ2-2; 9 bases align to TRBD1. CDR1 is SGHNT and CDR2 is YENEEA in the germline V gene. This CDR3 is built from 15 residues. Trimming took 5 bases from V and 3 from J; bases not matched to a gene: 4. The CDR3 is CASSPGQGDTGELFF. CDR3 in DNA: TGTGCCAGCAGCCCGGGACAGGGAGACACCGGGGAGCTGTTTTTT.

The rearrangement uses TRBV11-2 and TRBJ2-3, with TRBD2 identical over 8 bases. This CDR3 region has 15 residues. The germline V gene encodes CDR1 SGHAT and CDR2 FQNNGV. Trimming at V came to 6 bases and at J to 3 bases, leaving 8 bases not matched to a gene. DNA of the CDR3: TGTGCCAGCAGGTCCGGGACTAGGAGTACAGATACGCAGTATTTT. It yields the protein CASRSGTRSTDTQYF. The full variable domain, in which reference TRBV11-2 and TRBJ2-3 provide the parts outside the CDR3, is EAGVAQSPRYKIIEKRQSVAFWCNPISGHATLYWYQQILGQGPKLLIQFQNNGVVDDSQLPKDRFSAERLKGVDSTLKIQPAKLEDSAVYLCASRSGTRSTDTQYFGPGTRLTVL.

Remarks on this clonotype: A much larger clone lies a single base off, so this may be a read error. This chain connects TRBV12-3 or TRBV12-4 to TRBJ1-5; 8 positions match TRBD1. Unmatched junction bases numbered 7, after V lost 5 bases and J lost 4 bases. The CDR3 is 15 amino acids. CDR3 in DNA: TGTGCCAGCAGTACCACAGGGGGATCAAATCAGCCCCAGCATTTT. This sequence encodes CASSTTGGSNQPQHF.

This clonotype was recorded at least ten times. The chain carries TRBV20-1 and TRBJ1-6; no clear D. Trimming removed 3 bases from V and 5 bases from J, with 5 bases in between. The CDR3 has 12 amino acids. Germline assignment: CDR1 DFQATT and CDR2 SNEGSKA (reference sequence). CDR3 sequence reads: CSARQNNSPLHF. For the CDR3, the DNA is TGCAGTGCTAGGCAGAATAATTCACCCCTCCACTTT.

This clonotype was detected many times. The chain recombines TRBV11-1 with TRBJ2-5; TRBD2 is a possible D gene (6 bases). This CDR3 comprises 13 residues. Trimming took off 5 bases at V and 5 bases at J, with 12 bases between the two ends. The germline CDR1 and CDR2 sequences are SGHAT and FQDESV (reference sequence). CDR3 in amino acids: CASSLDYLETQYF. In DNA form, the CDR3 reads TGTGCCAGCAGCCTGGACTACCTCGAGACCCAGTACTTC.

This clonotype showed up many times. This chain uses TRBV6-2 or TRBV6-3 with TRBJ2-1, with 8 bases identical to TRBD2. V lost 7 bases to trimming and J lost 3 bases; unmatched junction nucleotides: 11. This CDR3 has 16 amino acids. Looked up from germline, CDR1 is MNHEY and CDR2 is SVGEGT. Here the CDR3 DNA reads TGTGCCAGCACCCCACCCCGGGAGGGGGGCTACAATGAGCAGTTCTTC. This gives the protein CASTPPREGGYNEQFF.

The rearrangement uses TRBV2 and TRBJ1-5, with 9 nucleotides matching TRBD1. The CDR3 is 16 amino acids. The germline V gene has CDR1 SNHLY and CDR2 FYNNEI. V dropped 5 bases and J dropped 7; count of bases not matched to a gene: 12. The CDR3 loop is CASSPRQGVRGQPQHF. Here the CDR3 DNA reads TGTGCCAGCAGTCCCAGACAGGGGGTGAGGGGGCAGCCCCAGCATTTT.

This clonotype was recorded many times. V usage is TRBV5-1 and J usage is TRBJ2-2; 8 bases align to TRBD2. With 0 bases clipped from V and 7 bases from J, the junction kept 14 bases outside the gene matches. This CDR3 contains 18 residues. Germline V gene lookup returns CDR1 SGHRS and CDR2 YFSETQ. CDR3 bases: TGCGCCAGCAGCTTGGCCCCTGCGGGACTAGTCACGAACGGGGAGCTGTTTTTT. Its translation: CASSLAPAGLVTNGELFF.

The chain couples TRBV28 to TRBJ2-5, with TRBD2 identical over 13 bases. V lost 1 base, J lost 1 base, and 9 bases stayed unmatched. Germline values: CDR1 MDHEN, CDR2 SYDVKM. CDR3 size: 19 residues. The CDR3 DNA reads TGTGCCAGCAGTTTATCGAGGACTAGCGGGAGATGGGGCCAAGAGACCCAGTACTTC. Its translation is CASSLSRTSGRWGQETQYF.

This clonotype turned up a few times. This may arise from a read error, as a much more abundant clone is one base away. The chain combines TRBV7-6 with TRBJ2-3; D not resolved. The CDR3 spans 15 residues. The V and J ends lost 1 base and 6 bases respectively, with 14 bases between them. Per the germline V gene, CDR1 is SGHVS and CDR2 is FNYEAQ. The CDR3 DNA is TGTGCCAGCAGCTTAGGAGCTGGTCCCGTGGATACGCAGTATTTT. Translated: CASSLGAGPVDTQYF.

At least ten counts were recorded for this clonotype. V and J are TRBV5-1 and TRBJ2-3; a possible D gene is TRBD1 (5 bases). Per germline, CDR1 SGHRS and CDR2 YFSETQ. Trimming pared 0 bases from V and 3 bases from J, leaving 11 bases between. This CDR3 contains 15 residues. The chain's CDR3 is CASSLEDSLTDTQYF. In DNA form, the CDR3 reads TGCGCCAGCAGCTTGGAAGACAGCCTGACAGATACGCAGTATTTT.

The chain links TRBV7-9 to TRBJ1-1, with D possibly TRBD1 on 6 matching bases. This CDR3 has 14 residues. Trimming pared 3 bases from V and 0 bases from J, leaving 8 bases between. Germline CDR1 SEHNR, CDR2 FQNEAQ (reference sequence). The CDR3 loop reads CASSLWTVNTEAFF. The CDR3 DNA reads as TGTGCCAGCAGCTTGTGGACAGTGAACACTGAAGCTTTCTTT.